This TCR beta chain was observed in a study of cytomegalovirus exposure and HLA in healthy donors. Broader study findings: Later analysis found that TCR beta chains associated with HLA were more clonally expanded than other, equally common chains. Later, an analysis found that common viral pathogens appeared to be linked with several of the most significant clusters. Earlier analysis found most TCR beta V segments productive about 87% or about 30% of the time. The study reported that TCR beta sequences accurately predicted HLA-A and HLA-B alleles in most subjects.

With respect to this clone: Its cognate antigen is unknown.

The CDR3 spans 14 residues. With 5 bases removed from V and 0 bases from J, the gap between germline ends came to 10 bases. Per the germline V gene, CDR1 is LGHNT and CDR2 is FRNRAP. Primers included in the PCR were 60 Vbeta and 13 Jbeta primers. Only in-frame clones appear in the TCRdb table, and some are missing; sequencing was by immunoSEQ multiplex PCR. Of 150,000 to 200,000 clones listed, 77% were seen once; the top ten hold roughly 7.3%. This sequence joins TRBV12-5 and TRBJ2-5, with D unclear. This clonotype was obtained from a male donor in good health and CMV-seropositive. The sequencing input was PBMCs. For the CDR3, the DNA is TGTGCTAGTGGTATACGCGGATACCAAGAGACCCAGTACTTC. Its translation is CASGIRGYQETQYF.